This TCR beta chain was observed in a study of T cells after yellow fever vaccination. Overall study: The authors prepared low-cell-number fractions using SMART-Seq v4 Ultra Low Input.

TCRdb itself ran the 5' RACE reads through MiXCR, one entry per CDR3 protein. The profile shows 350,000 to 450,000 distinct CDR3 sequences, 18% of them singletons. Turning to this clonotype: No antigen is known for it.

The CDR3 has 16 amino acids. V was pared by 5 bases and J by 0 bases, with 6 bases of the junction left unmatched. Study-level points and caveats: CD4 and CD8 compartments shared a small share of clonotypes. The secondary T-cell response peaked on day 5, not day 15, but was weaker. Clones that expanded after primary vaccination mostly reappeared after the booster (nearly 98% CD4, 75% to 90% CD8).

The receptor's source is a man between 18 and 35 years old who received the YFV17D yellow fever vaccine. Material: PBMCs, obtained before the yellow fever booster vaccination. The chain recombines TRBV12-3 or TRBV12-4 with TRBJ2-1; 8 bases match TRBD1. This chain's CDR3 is CASSPDRGHSYNEQFF. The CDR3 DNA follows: TGTGCCAGCAGTCCCGACAGGGGTCACTCCTACAATGAGCAGTTCTTC.